This paragraph reports one T cell receptor beta chain. Its recognized antigen is unknown. Base quality data are lacking; no much larger clone is found one base away. Taken from cysteine to phenylalanine, the CDR3 has 13 residues. The CDR3 DNA has 39 bases and is translated from base 1. Based on the germline V gene (reference sequence), the CDR1 and CDR2 sequences are DFQATT and SNEGSKA. The library was generated by 5' RACE. The listed sequencing device is Illumina HiSeq 2000. Template switching added a universal primer binding site, and the final cDNA carried a unique molecular identifier that allowed TCR cDNA molecules to be counted accurately. Specific primers in the conserved constant-segment region were used to synthesize first-strand cDNA for the TCR alpha and beta chains. To control for contamination, every cDNA library was double barcoded, receiving both a SMART-Mk sample barcode and Illumina barcodes. Two successive PCR steps introduced TruSeq adapter sequences along with Illumina sample barcodes. Sequencing of the TCR alpha and beta cDNA libraries was done on the Illumina HiSeq platform using custom primers. Concerning the study's data processing: Unique molecular identifiers were extracted from raw reads with MiGEC, and CDR3 positions were determined with MiXCR. Recombination models were inferred per individual with the repgenHMM and IGoR tools using an EM algorithm. Shared clonotypes were analyzed with the tcR package in R, and sharing was normalized by the product of cloneset sizes. To study raw recombination free of thymic and clonal selection effects, out-of-frame nonproductive sequences were analyzed. TCRdb reprocessed the public reads (quality trimming at Q25 with fastp, clone calling with MiXCR) and kept in-frame beta chains. Entries are consolidated by CDR3 protein sequence, retaining the most common genes and DNA. Clone size and V and J calls follow TCRdb, not the original study. The sample has about 1.7 million distinct CDR3 sequences on record, around 29% of them singletons. About 0.27% of the sample is taken by the ten largest.

This entry comes from a study of identical twins listed by TCRdb under 2016. With regard to the full study: The study deep-sequenced TCR alpha and beta repertoires from monozygotic twins, unrelated adults of various ages and cord blood to test whether fetal clonotypes persist. To rule out contamination, replicate twin experiments were performed at different times with different library preparation protocols. Overall study outcomes, separate from this receptor: Because the same donors could not be followed over many years, the conclusions relied on cross-sectional statistical analysis. Out-of-frame TCR alpha sharing in monozygotic twins was systematically underestimated by recombination models, whereas sharing between unrelated individuals was in agreement with the recombination models. Zero-insertion analyses could be partly confounded by invariant T cells such as MAIT and iNKT, though diverse VJ usage argued against such confounding for most clonotypes. Excess twin sharing in beta out-of-frame sequences was weaker because fewer shared sequences lowered the signal-to-noise ratio. Compared with coincidental sharing between unrelated individuals, out-of-frame TCR alpha sequences shared between twins showed an excess of sequences with low generation probability. Abundant cord blood beta clonotypes had fewer insertions, young adult naive repertoires showed a similar but weaker trend, and memory repertoires showed no such trend.

Only healthy Caucasian donors were included. The chain joins TRBV20-1 to TRBJ2-1; the D gene is perhaps TRBD1, on 6 matching bases. Sequenced sample: cord blood. This TCR was recovered from a newborn girl in good health. The CDR3 loop reads CRATGYTNNEQFF. The bases read TGCAGGGCAACAGGGTATACCAACAATGAGCAGTTCTTC.